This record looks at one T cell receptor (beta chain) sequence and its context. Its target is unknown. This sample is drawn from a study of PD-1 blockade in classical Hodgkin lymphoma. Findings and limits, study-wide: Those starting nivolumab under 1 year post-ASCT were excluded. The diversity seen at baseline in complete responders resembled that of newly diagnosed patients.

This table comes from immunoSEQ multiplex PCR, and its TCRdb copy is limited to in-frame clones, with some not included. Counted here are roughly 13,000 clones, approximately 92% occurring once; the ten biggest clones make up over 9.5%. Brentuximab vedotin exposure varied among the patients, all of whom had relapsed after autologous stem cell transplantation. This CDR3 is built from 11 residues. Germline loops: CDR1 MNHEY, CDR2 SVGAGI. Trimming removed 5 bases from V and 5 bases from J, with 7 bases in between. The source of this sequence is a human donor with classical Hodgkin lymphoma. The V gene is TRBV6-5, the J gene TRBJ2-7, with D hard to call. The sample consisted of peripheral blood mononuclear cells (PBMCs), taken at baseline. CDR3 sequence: CASSQANEQYF. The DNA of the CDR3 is TGTGCCAGCAGTCAAGCGAACGAGCAGTACTTC.